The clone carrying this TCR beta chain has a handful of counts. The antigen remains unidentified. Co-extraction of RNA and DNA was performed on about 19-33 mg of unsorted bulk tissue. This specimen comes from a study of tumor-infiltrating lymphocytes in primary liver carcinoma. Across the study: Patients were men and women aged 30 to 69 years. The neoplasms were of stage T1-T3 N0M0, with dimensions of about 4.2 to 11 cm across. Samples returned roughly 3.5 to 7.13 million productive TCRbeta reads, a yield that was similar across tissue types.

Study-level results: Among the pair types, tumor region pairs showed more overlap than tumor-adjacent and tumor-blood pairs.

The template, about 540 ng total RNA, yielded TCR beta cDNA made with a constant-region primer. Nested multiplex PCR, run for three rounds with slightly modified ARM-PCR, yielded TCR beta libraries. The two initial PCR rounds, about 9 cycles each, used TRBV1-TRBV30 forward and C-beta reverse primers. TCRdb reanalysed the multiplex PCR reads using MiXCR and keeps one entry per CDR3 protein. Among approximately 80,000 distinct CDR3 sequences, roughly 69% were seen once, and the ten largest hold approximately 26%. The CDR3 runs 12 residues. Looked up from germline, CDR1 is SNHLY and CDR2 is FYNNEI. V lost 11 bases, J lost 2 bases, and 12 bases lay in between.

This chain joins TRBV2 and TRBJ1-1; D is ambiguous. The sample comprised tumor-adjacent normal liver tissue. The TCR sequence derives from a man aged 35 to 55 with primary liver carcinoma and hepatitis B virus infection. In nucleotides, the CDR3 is TGTGCCGAGGCCGGAGATAACACTGAAGCTTTCTTT. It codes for CAEAGDNTEAFF.